The clone carrying this TCR beta chain was seen just once. These data come from a study of blood T cell repertoires in COVID-19. Study-level information: T cells, B-cell-depleted T cells, or PBMCs supplied cDNA or gDNA.

Methods used by the authors: The assay estimated nucleated cells by amplifying reference gene primers. TCRdb's copy holds only in-frame clones and misses some; the assay was immunoSEQ multiplex PCR. The DNA was the basis for D and trimming; V, J and clone size are from that table. The table has 200,000 to 300,000 clones, about 83% seen once. The CDR3 runs 15 residues. CDR1 and CDR2 (germline): SGHDN, FVKESK. Trimming removed 4 bases from V and 4 bases from J; junction bases left unmatched: 6. The source is a man aged 45-60 years with acute or convalescent COVID-19. The specimen sequenced was peripheral blood. The chain joins TRBV14 to TRBJ2-2; 7 positions agree with TRBD2. CDR3 residues: CASSPRWGGTGELFF. The CDR3 DNA sequence: TGTGCCAGCAGCCCCCGCTGGGGGGGCACCGGGGAGCTGTTTTTT. Full variable domain (rest looked up from reference TRBV14 and TRBJ2-2): EAGVTQFPSHSVIEKGQTVTLRCDPISGHDNLYWYRRVMGKEIKFLLHFVKESKQDESGMPNNRFLAERTGGTYSTLKVQPAELEDSGVYFCASSPRWGGTGELFFGEGSRLTVL.